These 20 T cell receptor beta chains were sequenced from one sample in a study of T cells in Graves' hyperthyroidism and ophthalmopathy. TCR beta CDR3 sequences were amplified from RNA transcripts. First-round RT-PCR with HTBI primers amplified the TCR CDR3 region. In TCRdb, the multiplex PCR reads were re-called with MiXCR into one record per CDR3 protein. This table holds 190,000 or so distinct CDR3 sequences, around 20% found once. Sequencing was carried out using blood. All receptors derive from a man between 35 and 55 years old with Graves' hyperthyroidism.

The sample holds a few counts of this clonotype. J is TRBJ2-3 and V is TRBV11-3, with 9 bases matching TRBD2. The CDR3 loop spans 15 amino acids. The J segment lost 3 bases and the V segment lost 4 bases, leaving 5 bases of the junction unmatched. CDR1 is SGHNT, CDR2 YENEEA, per germline. CDR3 region: CASSYGLATTDTQYF. CDR3 nucleotides: TGTGCCAGCAGCTACGGACTAGCGACAACAGATACGCAGTATTTT.

The table lists this clonotype with many counts. The chain recombines TRBV24-1 with TRBJ2-7; weak D call: TRBD1 (6 bases). Trimming pared 4 bases from V and 5 bases from J, leaving 20 bases between. CDR1 and CDR2 (germline): KGHDR, SFDVKD. This CDR3 is built from 16 residues. The CDR3 is CATSDGQTGRRHEQYF. In DNA form, the CDR3 reads TGTGCCACCAGTGACGGGCAGACAGGCCGCCGCCACGAGCAGTACTTC.

The V gene is TRBV29-1, the J gene TRBJ1-5, with a possible D match to TRBD1 (5 bases). The germline V and J ends were trimmed by 5 bases and 4 bases, with 12 bases remaining between them. The CDR3 extends over 13 amino acids. The germline gives CDR1 SQVTM, CDR2 ANQGSEA. CDR3 DNA: TGCAGCGTTCGGCAGGGCGGAAATCAGCCCCAGCATTTT. Residues: CSVRQGGNQPQHF. Combining the CDR3 with reference TRBV29-1 and TRBJ1-5 gives the whole variable domain SAVISQKPSRDICQRGTSLTIQCQVDSQVTMMFWYRQQPGQSLTLIATANQGSEATYESGFVIDKFPISRPNLTFSTLTVSNMSPEDSSIYLCSVRQGGNQPQHFGDGTRLSIL.

There are a few counts of this clonotype. The CDR3 DNA reads as TGCGCCAGCAGCCAAGTGTTGGGTTACTCCTACGAGCAGTACTTC. Translation: CASSQVLGYSYEQYF. V usage is TRBV4-3 and J usage is TRBJ2-7; D uncertain. The CDR3 covers 15 residues. The V gene's germline CDR1 is LGHNA and CDR2 YSLEER. The germline V and J ends were trimmed by 1 base and 0 bases, with 10 bases remaining between them.

Worth noting for this clonotype: A much larger clone is a single base away; this may be a read error. This chain joins TRBV28 and TRBJ2-5; D could derive from TRBD1 or TRBD2 (5 bases each). The germline gives CDR1 MDHEN, CDR2 SYDVKM. CDR3 length equals 18 residues. The CDR3 DNA reads as TGTGTCAGCACGGGATGGGGCAGAAGGTCTCTCACTAGGGAGACCCAGTACTTC. This sequence encodes CVSTGWGRRSLTRETQYF.

DNA of the CDR3: TGTGCCACCACTCGTAGGGACAGGGTATACGAGCAGTACTTC. Translating gives CATTRRDRVYEQYF. V is TRBV7-2 and J is TRBJ2-7; 9 bases are shared with TRBD1. Germline trimming cut 10 bases from V and 4 bases from J; bases unmatched to any gene: 11. Germline-derived CDR1 and CDR2 are SGHTA and FQGNSA. There are 14 residues in the CDR3.

The V and J genes are TRBV5-1 and TRBJ1-2; 11 bases agree with TRBD1. Germline CDR1 is SGHRS and CDR2 is YFSETQ. The CDR3 is 15 residues long. V lost 4 bases and J lost 5; bases outside the gene matches: 7. The CDR3 bases are TGCGCCAGCAGCGCAAGGGGACAGGGGGGTTATGGCTACACCTTC. Translation gives CASSARGQGGYGYTF. Variable domain in full (rest from reference TRBV5-1 and TRBJ1-2): KAGVTQTPRYLIKTRGQQVTLSCSPISGHRSVSWYQQTPGQGLQFLFEYFSETQRNKGNFPGRFSGRQFSNSRSEMNVSTLELGDSALYLCASSARGQGGYGYTFGSGTRLTVV.

This clonotype was observed many times. The chain recombines TRBV19 with TRBJ1-5; D ambiguous. This CDR3 comprises 12 residues. V gave up 10 bases and J gave up 5 bases, with 12 bases separating them. CDR1 is LNHDA and CDR2 is SQIVND in the germline V gene (reference sequence). The CDR3 reads CATQARDQPQHF. As DNA, the CDR3 is TGTGCCACCCAAGCCCGGGATCAGCCCCAGCATTTT.

This clonotype has a count of ten or more. The chain joins TRBV28 to TRBJ1-1, with D possibly TRBD1 on 6 matching bases. The CDR3 is 14 amino acids. Trimming took 2 bases from V and 7 from J, leaving 14 bases between them. CDR1 is MDHEN, CDR2 SYDVKM, per germline. CDR3 in amino acids: CASSLSGGAREAFF. The CDR3 nucleotides read TGTGCCAGCAGTTTAAGCGGGGGGGCCCGTGAAGCTTTCTTT.

The chain links TRBV20-1 to TRBJ1-6; D ambiguous. Germline V lookup: CDR1 DFQATT, CDR2 SNEGSKA (reference sequence). The CDR3 has 14 amino acids. V lost 6 bases and J 8 bases, leaving 17 bases between the germline ends. CDR3 residues: CSAPKIGEYSPLHF. The CDR3 nucleotides read TGCAGTGCCCCCAAAATCGGGGAGTATTCACCCCTCCACTTT.

This clonotype showed up many times. This chain links TRBV4-3 with TRBJ2-5, with a tentative D call TRBD2 (7 bases). Trimming stripped 1 base from V and 2 bases from J, with 11 bases between. There are 15 residues in the CDR3. CDR1 and CDR2 from the germline V gene are LGHNA and YSLEER. The CDR3 nucleotides read TGCGCCAGCAGCCAAGTTAGGGGGGGGCAAGAGACCCAGTACTTC. Translated, it gives CASSQVRGGQETQYF.

This clonotype appeared many times. The chain couples TRBV18 to TRBJ2-7; tentative D call: TRBD1 (6 bases). Trimming stripped 4 bases from V and 0 bases from J, with 16 bases between. Germline V gene lookup returns CDR1 KGHSH and CDR2 LQKENI. The CDR3 covers 16 residues. The CDR3 DNA is TGTGCCAGCTCACAACAACAGGGTAGAGGCTCCTACGAGCAGTACTTC. It codes for CASSQQQGRGSYEQYF.

The sample holds many counts of this clonotype. The V call is TRBV20-1, the J call TRBJ2-5, with 8 bases identical to TRBD1. CDR1 is DFQATT and CDR2 is SNEGSKA in the germline V gene (reference sequence). This CDR3 has 12 amino acids. CDR3 loop: CVFLRDRETQYF. The DNA for the CDR3 is TGCGTCTTTCTCCGGGACAGGGAGACCCAGTACTTC.

CDR3 sequence reads: CASSVGLAGDTDTQYF. CDR3 DNA: TGCGCCAGCAGCGTCGGACTAGCGGGGGACACAGATACGCAGTATTTT. V and J are TRBV5-1 and TRBJ2-3; 13 nucleotides match TRBD2. J gave up 2 bases and V 4 bases, and 4 bases lay outside the gene matches. Germline assignment: CDR1 SGHRS and CDR2 YFSETQ. CDR3 length: 16 amino acids.

This chain joins TRBV5-8 and TRBJ2-1, with TRBD1 matching over 8 bases. The J segment lost 6 bases and the V segment lost 2 bases, leaving 13 bases of the junction unmatched. Germline-derived CDR1 and CDR2 are SGHTS and YDEGEE. The CDR3 is 17 residues long. CDR3 DNA: TGTGCCAGCAGCTTCCCGGCCGGGACAGGAGATACCAATGAGCAGTTCTTC. This encodes CASSFPAGTGDTNEQFF.

Only a few counts were recorded for this clonotype. The rearrangement links TRBV5-6 to TRBJ1-3; 9 bases fit TRBD1. Trimming at V came to 4 bases and at J to 0 bases, leaving 11 bases not matched to a gene. Germline V gene data show CDR1 as SGHDT and CDR2 as YYEEEE. This CDR3 region has 18 residues. CDR3 amino acids: CASSRVGQGISSGNTIYF. Here the CDR3 DNA reads TGTGCCAGCAGCCGGGTCGGACAGGGGATTAGCTCTGGAAACACCATATATTTT.

The chain is built from TRBV6-1 and TRBJ1-5; D unresolved. The germline V gene encodes CDR1 MNHNS and CDR2 SASEGT. CDR3 length: 13 amino acids. The ends were cut back, 4 bases at V and 6 bases at J, with 10 bases in the middle. The CDR3 is CASSVVEGQPQHF. The CDR3 DNA reads as TGTGCCAGCAGTGTCGTGGAGGGTCAGCCCCAGCATTTT.

This clonotype was counted at least ten times. V and J are TRBV20-1 and TRBJ1-6; a weak D match, TRBD1 (5 bases). Germline V CDR1 and CDR2: DFQATT, SNEGSKA (reference sequence). V was pared by 3 bases and J by 7 bases, with 13 bases between. The CDR3 spans 14 residues. The CDR3 region is CSASYGQENSPLHF. CDR3 bases: TGCAGTGCTAGTTATGGACAAGAAAATTCACCCCTCCACTTT.

There are many counts of this clonotype. The chain has TRBV7-8 and TRBJ2-3; 7 bases agree with TRBD2. V shed 3 bases and J 5 bases; nucleotides not matched to a gene: 2. The CDR3 extends over 13 amino acids. CDR1 SGHVS and CDR2 FQNEAQ come from the germline V gene. The CDR3 nucleotides read TGTGCCAGCAGCTTCGGACTAGAAGATACGCAGTATTTT. Protein sequence: CASSFGLEDTQYF.

Many counts were recorded for this clonotype. The rearrangement uses TRBV6-2 or TRBV6-3 and TRBJ2-7; D not resolved. Trimming removed 0 bases from V and 4 bases from J, with 4 bases in between. The CDR3 runs 12 residues. Germline V gene data show CDR1 as MNHEY and CDR2 as SVGEGT. DNA of the CDR3: TGTGCCAGCAGTTACTCCCCGTACGAGCAGTACTTC. It encodes CASSYSPYEQYF.